This is a list of T cell receptor beta chains from one sample in a study of human T cells and chemical hapten exposure. TCRdb fed the RACE reads into MiXCR, producing one record per CDR3 protein. The data contain fewer than 400,000 distinct CDR3 sequences, around 7% of them singletons. Sequencing was performed on whole blood, taken in connection with sensitization to the hapten diphenylcyclopropenone (DPC). These receptors originate from a woman aged 18-29 years with alopecia areata. Some clones in this sample may be carry-over from other donors' samples. CDR3s include the opening cysteine and the closing phenylalanine or tryptophan. Each record gives: D gene, J gene, V gene, clone size, CDR3 protein, CDR3 DNA. The D gene is left open where the match is weak. The size field is filled for only some rows; it gives once, few, many or a size class.

D gene: -
J gene: TRBJ1-6
V gene: TRBV4-2
clone size: few
CDR3 protein: CASSPKQGDSPLHF
CDR3 DNA: TGTGCCAGCAGCCCCAAACAGGGTGATTCACCCCTCCACTTT

D gene: -
J gene: TRBJ2-3
V gene: TRBV20-1
clone size: -
CDR3 protein: CSARGGFRTDTQYF
CDR3 DNA: TGCAGTGCTCGCGGGGGCTTCCGCACAGATACGCAGTATTTT

D gene: TRBD2
J gene: TRBJ2-1
V gene: TRBV2
clone size: many
CDR3 protein: CASKEAGASYNEQFF
CDR3 DNA: TGTGCCAGCAAGGAAGCGGGGGCCTCCTACAATGAGCAGTTCTTC

D gene: -
J gene: TRBJ1-1
V gene: TRBV7-2
clone size: few
CDR3 protein: CASSSIISAMSAFF
CDR3 DNA: TGTGCCAGCAGCTCAATAATCTCGGCTATGTCAGCTTTCTTT

D gene: -
J gene: TRBJ1-5
V gene: TRBV7-2
clone size: many
CDR3 protein: CASSLPHQPQHF
CDR3 DNA: TGTGCCAGCAGCTTACCGCATCAGCCCCAGCATTTT

D gene: -
J gene: TRBJ1-1
V gene: TRBV6-5
clone size: -
CDR3 protein: CASSPFSGFEAFF
CDR3 DNA: TGTGCCAGCAGTCCGTTCTCGGGGTTTGAAGCTTTCTTT

D gene: TRBD1
J gene: TRBJ2-5
V gene: TRBV7-9
clone size: -
CDR3 protein: CASNQGDRVQETQYF
CDR3 DNA: TGTGCCAGCAACCAAGGAGACAGGGTCCAAGAGACCCAGTACTTC

D gene: TRBD2
J gene: TRBJ2-2
V gene: TRBV6-6
clone size: -
CDR3 protein: CASSYSGGRNTGELFF
CDR3 DNA: TGTGCCAGCAGTTACTCGGGAGGGAGGAACACCGGGGAGCTGTTTTTT

D gene: -
J gene: TRBJ1-2
V gene: TRBV4-1
clone size: -
CDR3 protein: CASSPVPWGNYGYTF
CDR3 DNA: TGCGCCAGCAGCCCGGTCCCGTGGGGGAACTATGGCTACACCTTC

D gene: -
J gene: TRBJ1-2
V gene: TRBV28
clone size: -
CDR3 protein: CASSPRGTDVNYGYTF
CDR3 DNA: TGTGCCAGCAGTCCTAGGGGAACGGACGTAAACTATGGCTACACCTTC

D gene: -
J gene: TRBJ1-5
V gene: TRBV6-5
clone size: many
CDR3 protein: CASSPPGGGNQPQHF
CDR3 DNA: TGTGCCAGCAGTCCACCTGGGGGCGGCAATCAGCCCCAGCATTTT

D gene: TRBD2
J gene: TRBJ2-5
V gene: TRBV4-1
clone size: few
CDR3 protein: CASSQVSALAGGMYQETQYF
CDR3 DNA: TGCGCCAGCAGCCAAGTTAGCGCCCTAGCGGGGGGGATGTACCAAGAGACCCAGTACTTC

D gene: -
J gene: TRBJ1-1
V gene: TRBV15
clone size: -
CDR3 protein: CATSREREGARTEAFF
CDR3 DNA: TGTGCCACCAGCAGAGAAAGGGAAGGGGCGCGGACTGAAGCTTTCTTT

D gene: -
J gene: TRBJ2-5
V gene: TRBV4-1
clone size: -
CDR3 protein: CASSFGASGEETQYF
CDR3 DNA: TGCGCCAGCAGCTTCGGGGCTAGTGGAGAAGAGACCCAGTACTTC

D gene: -
J gene: TRBJ1-2
V gene: TRBV29-1
clone size: few
CDR3 protein: CSVEDFAPPDRSGYGYTF
CDR3 DNA: TGCAGCGTTGAAGATTTCGCACCACCGGACAGATCGGGGTATGGCTACACCTTC